Listed below are T cell receptor beta chains from one sample, sequenced in a study of blood T cells in healthy people across ages. TCRdb processed the 5' RACE reads anew with MiXCR; each CDR3 protein has one entry. This table has 850,000 to 1,100,000 distinct CDR3 sequences, under 40% appearing once. Material: blood. These receptors originate from a man between 18 and 35 years old in good health. CDR3s include the opening cysteine and the closing phenylalanine or tryptophan. Fields, in order: J gene, D gene, V gene, clone size, CDR3 length, CDR3 DNA, CDR3 protein. D genes are given only for firm matches. Some rows have no size entry. The others give once, few or many, or a class for an expanded clone.

TRBJ2-1 | TRBD1 | TRBV7-2 | few | 13 | TGTGCCAGCAGCTGGGGGACAGAGAATGAGCAGTTCTTC | CASSWGTENEQFF
TRBJ1-5 | TRBD1 | TRBV5-1 | NA | 15 | TGCGCCAGCAGCCCGGAAGGGACAGGGTTTCAGCCCCAGCATTTT | CASSPEGTGFQPQHF
TRBJ1-2 | NA | TRBV19 | NA | 15 | TGTGCCAGTAGTCCCTGGATCGGCCGAGGGTATGGCTACACCTTC | CASSPWIGRGYGYTF
TRBJ2-7 | NA | TRBV2 | few | 16 | TGTGCCAGCAGTGAACCCCGGGACCGCTTTTTCTACGAGCAGTACTTC | CASSEPRDRFFYEQYF
TRBJ2-3 | NA | TRBV24-1 | NA | 13 | TGTGCCACCAGTACCGGATCGGCAGATACGCAGTATTTT | CATSTGSADTQYF
TRBJ1-1 | NA | TRBV20-1 | NA | 11 | TGCAGTGCTACCGTAGGCACTGAAGCTTTCTTT | CSATVGTEAFF
TRBJ1-1 | NA | TRBV6-6 | NA | 16 | TGTGCCAGCAGTTACCCCCCAGGGGTAATCAACACTGAAGCTTTCTTT | CASSYPPGVINTEAFF
TRBJ2-5 | TRBD1 | TRBV2 | few | 14 | TGTGCCAGCAGGGACAGGGTGAATGAAGAGACCCAGTACTTC | CASRDRVNEETQYF
TRBJ2-1 | NA | TRBV20-1 | NA | 14 | TGCAGTGCTGGTCAGGGGACCTACTACAATGAGCAGTTCTTC | CSAGQGTYYNEQFF
TRBJ2-1 | NA | TRBV12-3/TRBV12-4 | few | 15 | TGTGCCAGCGGCGACCAGGGATCCTCTCGGCTTGAGCAGTTCTTC | CASGDQGSSRLEQFF
TRBJ1-6 | TRBD1 | TRBV7-9 | few | 13 | TGTGCCAGCAGCGCGGACAGGGCAGTCGCCCTCCACTTT | CASSADRAVALHF
TRBJ2-1 | TRBD1 | TRBV28 | NA | 13 | TGTGCCAGCCGTCGGACAGGACGCAATGAGCAGTTCTTC | CASRRTGRNEQFF
TRBJ1-2 | NA | TRBV6-1 | once | 15 | TGTGCCAGCAGTGAGGTTCGGGACGTCTACTATGGCTACACCTTC | CASSEVRDVYYGYTF
TRBJ2-3 | TRBD2 | TRBV20-1 | NA | 14 | TGCAGCCAGACCCTAGCGGGGGGGGCAGATACGCAGTATTTT | CSQTLAGGADTQYF
TRBJ2-5 | TRBD2 | TRBV7-9 | few | 15 | TGTGCCAGCAGCATAGGACTAGCCACCCAAGAGACCCAGTACTTC | CASSIGLATQETQYF
TRBJ1-5 | TRBD1 | TRBV30 | NA | 14 | TGTGCCTGGAATGGCGGACAGGGCAATCAGCCCCAGCATTTT | CAWNGGQGNQPQHF
TRBJ2-2 | TRBD2 | TRBV12-5 | NA | 17 | TGTGCTAGTGGTTTGTCTGGGACTAGCGGGGGTTCCGGGGAGCTGTTTTTT | CASGLSGTSGGSGELFF
TRBJ2-5 | NA | TRBV7-9 | few | 14 | TGTGCCAGCAGCCGTCCGAACTATGGTAATGAGCAGTACTTC | CASSRPNYGNEQYF
TRBJ2-7 | TRBD2 | TRBV6-5 | few | 16 | TGTGCCAGCAGCACGCTACGGACTAGTCGATCCTACGAGCAGTACTTC | CASSTLRTSRSYEQYF
TRBJ1-3 | NA | TRBV4-3 | NA | 15 | TGCGCCAGCAGCCAAACCGAGAACTCTGGAAACACCATATATTTT | CASSQTENSGNTIYF
TRBJ1-1 | TRBD1 | TRBV13 | few | 16 | TGTGCCAGCAGCTTGGGGACAGGGTTCGTGAACACTGAAGCTTTCTTT | CASSLGTGFVNTEAFF
TRBJ1-1 | TRBD1 | TRBV27 | NA | 13 | TGTGCCACCTCGACAGGGGTGAACACTGAAGCTTTCTTT | CATSTGVNTEAFF
TRBJ1-5 | NA | TRBV6-2/TRBV6-3 | NA | 13 | TGTGCCAGCAGTTACGTGGGGGCTCAGCCCCAGCATTTT | CASSYVGAQPQHF
TRBJ1-1 | NA | TRBV20-1 | NA | 13 | TGCAGTGCTGCAGGGGTTCCGAACACTGAAGCTTTCTTT | CSAAGVPNTEAFF
TRBJ2-5 | NA | TRBV12-3/TRBV12-4 | few | 13 | TGTGCCAGCAGTGTGGGCAGGGGAGAGACCCAGTACTTC | CASSVGRGETQYF
TRBJ2-2 | NA | TRBV13 | NA | 15 | TGTGCCAGCAGCTTTGGGTTGGCGAACACCGGGGAGCTGTTTTTT | CASSFGLANTGELFF
TRBJ1-2 | NA | TRBV5-1 | few | 13 | TGCGCCAGCAGTCCTCCGGGCGCCTATGGCTACACCTTC | CASSPPGAYGYTF
TRBJ1-2 | TRBD1 | TRBV27 | few | 17 | TGTGCCAGCAGTTTTCTTCGGACGGGACAGGGAATGTCTCGCTACACCTTC | CASSFLRTGQGMSRYTF
TRBJ2-1 | NA | TRBV7-2 | few | 13 | TGTGCCAGCAGCTTAGTCCAGTCCAATGAGCAGTTCTTC | CASSLVQSNEQFF
TRBJ1-1 | NA | TRBV7-2 | few | 19 | TGTGCCAGCAGCTTAGCCGTGACTTCCAAGGGGATCATGAACACTGAAGCTTTCTTT | CASSLAVTSKGIMNTEAFF
TRBJ2-7 | TRBD2 | TRBV4-3 | NA | 16 | TGCGCCAGCAGCCCGACCACTAGCGGGTTGTCCTACGAGCAGTACTTC | CASSPTTSGLSYEQYF
TRBJ2-5 | NA | TRBV20-1 | NA | 14 | TGCAGTGCTAGAGATGCGCGAGGGGAAGAGACCCAGTACTTC | CSARDARGEETQYF
TRBJ2-3 | NA | TRBV6-6 | NA | 16 | TGTGCCAGCAGATCTACCAGGGGTCTATCCACAGATACGCAGTATTTT | CASRSTRGLSTDTQYF
TRBJ1-3 | NA | TRBV20-1 | NA | 15 | TGCAGTGCCAGAGGGGACCCTCGCTCTGGAAACACCATATATTTT | CSARGDPRSGNTIYF
TRBJ1-6 | TRBD1 | TRBV12-3/TRBV12-4 | NA | 19 | TGTGCCAGCACCGGGACAGGAATAACCGGAGGCTCCTATAATTCACCCCTCCACTTT | CASTGTGITGGSYNSPLHF
TRBJ2-5 | NA | TRBV3-1 | NA | 16 | TGTGCCAGCAGCTCCCCCCCCGACTTGTACCAAGAGACCCAGTACTTC | CASSSPPDLYQETQYF